This T cell receptor (beta chain) was found in a study of T cell clonotyping in hematopoietic cell transplantation. As regards this clone: Its antigen is as yet unknown.

Study-wide findings and caveats: Broader posttransplant TCR repertoire diversity was predicted by graft donor and pretransplant recipient Inverse Simpson Index values. No sorting was done, leaving CD4 and CD8 contributions mixed. Recipient TCR diversity dropped after transplant; expanded clonotypes rose from day 30 to 180.

Libraries were prepared by immunoSEQ multiplex PCR; TCRdb keeps only in-frame clonotypes and omits some of them. The sample lists under 30,000 clones, about 94% seen once, with about 10% in the top ten. Recipients were bled about 28 days pretransplant and at posttransplant days 30, 100, 180. Sample: PBMCs, taken 100 days after allogeneic stem cell transplant. The sequence derives from a female patient in her 50s who had an allogeneic stem cell transplant from a related donor, so the T cells may come from the graft donor. Some clones in this sample may be carry-over from other donors' samples.

The CDR3 DNA reads TGCAGTGCTAGCCAGCTAACTGAAGCTTTCTTT. Amino acids: CSASQLTEAFF. The V call is TRBV20-1, the J call TRBJ1-1; D gene ambiguous. Germline-derived CDR1 and CDR2 are DFQATT and SNEGSKA (reference sequence). This CDR3 is built from 11 residues. The V gene lost 3 bases and the J gene lost 5 bases, with 7 bases spanning the gap.